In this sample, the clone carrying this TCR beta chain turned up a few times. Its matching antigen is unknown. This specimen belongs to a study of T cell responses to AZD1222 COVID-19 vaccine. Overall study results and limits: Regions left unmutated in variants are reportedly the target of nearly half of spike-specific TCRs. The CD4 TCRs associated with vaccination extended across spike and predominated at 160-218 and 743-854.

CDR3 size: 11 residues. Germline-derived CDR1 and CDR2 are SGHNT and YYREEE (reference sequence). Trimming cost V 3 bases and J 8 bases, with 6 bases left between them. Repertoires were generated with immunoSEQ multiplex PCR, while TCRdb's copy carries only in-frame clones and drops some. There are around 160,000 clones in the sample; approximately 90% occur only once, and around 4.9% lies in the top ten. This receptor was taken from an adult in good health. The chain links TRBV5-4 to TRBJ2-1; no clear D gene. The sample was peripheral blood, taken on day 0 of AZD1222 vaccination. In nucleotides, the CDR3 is TGTGCCAGCAGCTCGGACCATGAGCAGTTCTTC. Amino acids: CASSSDHEQFF.